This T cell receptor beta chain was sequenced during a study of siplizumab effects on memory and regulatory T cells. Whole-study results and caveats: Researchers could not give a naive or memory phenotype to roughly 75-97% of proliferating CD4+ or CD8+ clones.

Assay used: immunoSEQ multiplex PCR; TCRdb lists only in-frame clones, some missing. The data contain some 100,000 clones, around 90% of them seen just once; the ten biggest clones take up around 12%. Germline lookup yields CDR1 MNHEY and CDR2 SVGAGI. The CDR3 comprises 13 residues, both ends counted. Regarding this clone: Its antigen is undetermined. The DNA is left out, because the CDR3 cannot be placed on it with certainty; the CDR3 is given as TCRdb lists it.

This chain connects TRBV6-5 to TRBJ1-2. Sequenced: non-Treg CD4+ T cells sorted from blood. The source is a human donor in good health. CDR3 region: CASSSSGGSSYTF.